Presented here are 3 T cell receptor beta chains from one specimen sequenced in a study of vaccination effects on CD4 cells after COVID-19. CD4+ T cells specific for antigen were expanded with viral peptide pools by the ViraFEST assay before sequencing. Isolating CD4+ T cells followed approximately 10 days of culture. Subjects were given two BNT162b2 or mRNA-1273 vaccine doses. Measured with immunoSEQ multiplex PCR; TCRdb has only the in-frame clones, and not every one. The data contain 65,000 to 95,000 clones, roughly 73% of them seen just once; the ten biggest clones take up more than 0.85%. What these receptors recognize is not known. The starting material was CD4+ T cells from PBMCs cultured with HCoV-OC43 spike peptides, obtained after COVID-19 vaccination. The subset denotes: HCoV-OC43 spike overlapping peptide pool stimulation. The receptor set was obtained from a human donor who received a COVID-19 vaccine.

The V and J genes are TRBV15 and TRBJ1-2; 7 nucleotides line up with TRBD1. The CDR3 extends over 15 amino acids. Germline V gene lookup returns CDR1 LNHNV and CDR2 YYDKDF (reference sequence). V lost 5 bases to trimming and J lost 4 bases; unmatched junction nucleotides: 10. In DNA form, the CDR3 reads TGTGCCACCAGCCGGCCACAGGGGCTCTCCTATGGCTACACCTTC. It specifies CATSRPQGLSYGYTF.

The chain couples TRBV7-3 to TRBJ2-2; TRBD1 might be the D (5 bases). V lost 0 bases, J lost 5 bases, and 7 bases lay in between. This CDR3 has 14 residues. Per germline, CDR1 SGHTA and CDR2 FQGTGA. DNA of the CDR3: TGTGCCAGCAGCTTAACCACAGGAACCGGGGAGCTGTTTTTT. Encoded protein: CASSLTTGTGELFF.

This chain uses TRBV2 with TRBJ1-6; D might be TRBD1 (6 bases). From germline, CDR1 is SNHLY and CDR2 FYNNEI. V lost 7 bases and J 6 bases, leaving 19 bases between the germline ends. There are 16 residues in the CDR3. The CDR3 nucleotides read TGTGCCAGCATTGGAGCCGACAGGCATACTAATTCACCCCTCCACTTT. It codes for CASIGADRHTNSPLHF. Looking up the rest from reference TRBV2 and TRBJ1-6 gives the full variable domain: EPEVTQTPSHQVTQMGQEVILRCVPISNHLYFYWYRQILGQKVEFLVSFYNNEISEKSEIFDDQFSVERPDGSNFTLKIRSTKLEDSAMYFCASIGADRHTNSPLHFGNGTRLTVT.